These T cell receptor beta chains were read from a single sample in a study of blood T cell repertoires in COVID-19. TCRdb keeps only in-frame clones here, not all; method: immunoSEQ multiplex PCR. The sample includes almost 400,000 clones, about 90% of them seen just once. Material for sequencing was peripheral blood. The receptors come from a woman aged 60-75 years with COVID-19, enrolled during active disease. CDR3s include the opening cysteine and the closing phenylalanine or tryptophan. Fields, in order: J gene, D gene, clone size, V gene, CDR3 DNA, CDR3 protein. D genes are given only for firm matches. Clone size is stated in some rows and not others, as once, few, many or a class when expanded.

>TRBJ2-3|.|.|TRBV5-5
TGTGCCAGCAGCTTGGAAAGGGGAGATACGCAGTATTTT
CASSLERGDTQYF
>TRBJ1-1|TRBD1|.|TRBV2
TGTGCCAGCAGTAGACAGGGAGAGAACACTGAAGCTTTCTTT
CASSRQGENTEAFF
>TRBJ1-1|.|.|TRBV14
TGTGCCAGCAGCCAACTGGGGAGTAGGGCTTTCTTT
CASSQLGSRAFF
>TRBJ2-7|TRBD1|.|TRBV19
TGTGCCAGTACCCCAGGGGGCTCAAGGGACTACGAGCAGTACTTC
CASTPGGSRDYEQYF
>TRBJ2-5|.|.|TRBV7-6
TGTGCCAGCAGCTTAAACACAGGGAAGGAGACCCAGTACTTC
CASSLNTGKETQYF
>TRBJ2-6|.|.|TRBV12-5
TGTGCTAGTGGTTTGTACAGCTCTGGGGCCAACGTCCTGACTTTC
CASGLYSSGANVLTF
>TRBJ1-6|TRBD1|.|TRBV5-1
TGCGCCAGCAGCTGGGACAGGGGGGTGAATTCACCCCTCCACTTT
CASSWDRGVNSPLHF
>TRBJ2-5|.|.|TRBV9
TGTGCCAGCAGCGCATCGACAGGCGGCCGGGAGACCCAGTACTTC
CASSASTGGRETQYF
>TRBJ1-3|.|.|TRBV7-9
TGTGCCAGCAGCTTAGGAGCGACCGGGGGGTACGGAAACACCATATATTTT
CASSLGATGGYGNTIYF
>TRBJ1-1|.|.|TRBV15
TGTGCCACCAGCAGAGGGGGGGAGAACACTGAAGCTTTCTTT
CATSRGGENTEAFF
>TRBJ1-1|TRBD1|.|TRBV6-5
TGTGCCAGCAGTACTCGGGACAGGCGGGATGAAGCTTTCTTT
CASSTRDRRDEAFF
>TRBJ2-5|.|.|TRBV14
TGTGCCAGCAGCCCCCCCGTCCAGGGGGGAAAAGAGACCCAGTACTTC
CASSPPVQGGKETQYF
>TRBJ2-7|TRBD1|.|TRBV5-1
TGCGCCAGCAGCGCGGTGGACAGGGGCTCCTACGAGCAGTACTTC
CASSAVDRGSYEQYF
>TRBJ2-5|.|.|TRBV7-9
TGTGCCAGCAGCTTAGCGCTGGGCTCAGAGACCCAGTACTTC
CASSLALGSETQYF
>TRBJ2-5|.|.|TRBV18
TGTGCCAGCTCACCATTAGGACAGCAAGAGACCCAGTACTTC
CASSPLGQQETQYF
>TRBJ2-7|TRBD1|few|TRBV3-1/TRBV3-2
TGTGCCAGCAGCCAGTACGCCGGGACAGCCTACGAGCAGTACTTC
CASSQYAGTAYEQYF
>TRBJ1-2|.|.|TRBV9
TGTGCCAGCAGCGCACATAACTATGGCTACACCTTC
CASSAHNYGYTF
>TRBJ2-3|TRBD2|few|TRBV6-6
TGTGCCAGCAGGACTGGGGGGGGCACAGATACGCAGTATTTT
CASRTGGGTDTQYF
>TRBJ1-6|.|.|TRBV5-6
TGTGCCAGCAGCTGGGCCTCGTATAATTCACCCCTCCACTTT
CASSWASYNSPLHF
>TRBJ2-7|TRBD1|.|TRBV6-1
TGTGCCAGCAGTGAAGCGGGGACAGGGGGAGCCTACGAGCAGTACTTC
CASSEAGTGGAYEQYF
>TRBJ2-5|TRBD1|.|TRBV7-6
TGTGCCAGCAGCCCCCGGGACAGGGATGGGAAGACCCAGTACTTC
CASSPRDRDGKTQYF
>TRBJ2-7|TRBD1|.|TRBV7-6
TGTGCCAGCAGCCCCCCGGACAGGGCTTCCTACGAGCAGTACTTC
CASSPPDRASYEQYF
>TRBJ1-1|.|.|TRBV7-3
TGTGCCAGCAGCTTGGGCCGGAACACTGAAGCTTTCTTT
CASSLGRNTEAFF
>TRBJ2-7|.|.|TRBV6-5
TGTGCCAGCAGTCCCCGGACAGCGAGCTACGAGCAGTACTTC
CASSPRTASYEQYF
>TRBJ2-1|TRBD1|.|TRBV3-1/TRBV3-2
TGTGCCAGCAGCCCGGGGACAGGCCGTTTCAATGAGCAGTTCTTC
CASSPGTGRFNEQFF
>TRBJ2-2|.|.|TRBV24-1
TGTGCCACCAGTGAGGCATCAACCGGGGAGCTGTTTTTT
CATSEASTGELFF
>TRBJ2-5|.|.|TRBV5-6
TGTGCCAGCAGCACCGCAGGGGGGCAAGAGACCCAGTACTTC
CASSTAGGQETQYF
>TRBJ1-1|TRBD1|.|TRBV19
TGTGCCAGTACCGAAAACAACAGGGGGCTCACTGAAGCTTTCTTT
CASTENNRGLTEAFF
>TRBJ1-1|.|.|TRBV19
TGTGCCAGTAGTATCGACCCCTCAGGGTTCCGAACTGAAGCTTTCTTT
CASSIDPSGFRTEAFF
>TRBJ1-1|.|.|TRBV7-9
TGTGCCAGCAGCTCAGGGAAGGGGGAGAACACTGAAGCTTTCTTT
CASSSGKGENTEAFF
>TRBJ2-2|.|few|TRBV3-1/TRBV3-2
TGTGCCAGCAGCCAAGTACGGGGGGAGCTGTTTTTT
CASSQVRGELFF
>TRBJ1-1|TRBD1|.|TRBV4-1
TGCGCCAGCAGCCAACCGTTCAGGGGGCGGTGGACTGAAGCTTTCTTT
CASSQPFRGRWTEAFF